This T cell receptor (beta chain) was captured in a study of cytomegalovirus exposure and HLA in healthy donors. Broader study findings: Rarity held for most TCR sequences, but there were some public TCRs that occurred in many donors. Diagnosis of cytomegalovirus status made by the classifier reportedly showed high specificity and sensitivity. In presence/absence analyses, roughly uniform sequencing depth across donors was assumed. The likely origin of a cluster of highly shared sequence variants was a sequencing artifact.

PCR primers comprised 60 Vbeta and 13 Jbeta primers. Measured with immunoSEQ multiplex PCR; TCRdb has only the in-frame clones, and not every one. The table lists around 130,000 clones, about 75% of them singletons, with roughly 3% in the top ten. As regards this clone: No antigen is known for it.

Between the trimmed V and J ends, which lost 5 bases and 5 bases, there was a span of 18 bases. This CDR3 is built from 15 residues. Germline lookup yields CDR1 SGHVS and CDR2 FQNEAQ. The sample was PBMCs. This clonotype originated in a woman between 40 and 55 years old in good health and CMV-seropositive. J is TRBJ1-1 and V is TRBV7-8, with D maybe TRBD1 (6 bases). In nucleotides, the CDR3 is TGTGCCAGCAGCCGGGGGACACACGGGAGGACTGAAGCTTTCTTT. Translating it yields CASSRGTHGRTEAFF.